This T cell receptor (beta chain) was captured in a study of blood T cell repertoires in COVID-19. Some clones are missing from TCRdb's copy, which holds only in-frame ones; the method was immunoSEQ multiplex PCR. The table records 90,000 to 120,000 clones, 88% of them present only once. This sequence originates from a man aged 50-59 years with active or convalescent COVID-19. The sequencing sample was made of peripheral blood.

Here the CDR3 DNA reads TGTGCCTGGAGCGGGGACAGGTCAAATGAAAAACTGTTTTTT. Protein: CAWSGDRSNEKLFF. V is TRBV30 and J is TRBJ1-4; TRBD1 agrees at 8 bases. The trim removed 3 bases at V and 5 bases at J, leaving 5 bases unmatched. Germline CDR1 reads GTSNPN; CDR2 reads SVGIG (reference sequence). There are 14 residues in the CDR3.